The clone carrying this T cell receptor (beta chain) showed up many times. Its target is unknown. TCRdb reprocessed the 5' RACE reads via MiXCR and lists one record per CDR3 protein. The sample contains roughly 180,000 distinct CDR3 sequences, approximately 9% of which appear only once. The source of the sample is a study of CD8 T cells in ankylosing spondylitis. Study results and caveats: Disease-linked clones bore a CD8+ phenotype, appearing relatively rarely in peripheral blood.

Germline V gene data show CDR1 as SGDLS and CDR2 as YYNGEE. The CDR3 has 14 residues. V was pared by 3 bases and J by 10 bases, with 17 bases between. The chain carries TRBV9 and TRBJ2-1; a weak D match, TRBD2 (6 bases). The sequence came from a female donor with ankylosing spondylitis or in good health (not recorded which). Sequenced input: blood, either unsorted or a sorted T cell fraction (not recorded which). As DNA, the CDR3 is TGTGCCAGCAGCGACGGTCGGGAGAGGTCGGAGCAGTTCTTC. Residues: CASSDGRERSEQFF. The whole variable domain, filled in from reference TRBV9 and TRBJ2-1, reads DSGVTQTPKHLITATGQRVTLRCSPRSGDLSVYWYQQSLDQGLQFLIQYYNGEERAKGNILERFSAQQFPDLHSELNLSSLELGDSALYFCASSDGRERSEQFFGPGTRLTVL.